This passage covers 11 T cell receptor beta chains from one sample sequenced in a study of blood T cell repertoires in COVID-19. Clones were read by immunoSEQ multiplex PCR, and TCRdb kept only the in-frame ones, dropping some. In the table there are 270,000 or so clones, roughly 87% of which are singletons. The sequencing sample was made of peripheral blood. These receptors were taken from a woman aged 35 to 49 who had recovered from COVID-19.

This clone showed up just a few times. This rearrangement joins TRBV6-6 to TRBJ2-7, with D tentatively TRBD2 (6 bases). Germline V CDR1 and CDR2: MNHNY, SVGAGI (reference sequence). CDR3 length: 13 amino acids. Trimming pared 6 bases from V and 7 bases from J, leaving 16 bases between. CDR3 loop: CASSQGRGGEQYV. The CDR3 nucleotides read TGTGCCAGCAGCCAGGGACGCGGAGGGGAGCAGTACGTC.

The chain has TRBV6-6 and TRBJ2-7; 10 positions match TRBD2. Germline-derived CDR1 and CDR2 are MNHNY and SVGAGI (reference sequence). V lost 4 bases and J lost 3; bases outside the gene matches: 3. The CDR3 is 14 amino acids. CDR3 DNA sequence: TGTGCCAGCAGTTCCTTAGCGGGAGGCTACGAGCAGTACGTC. It codes for CASSSLAGGYEQYV.

The chain joins TRBV27 to TRBJ1-3; the D is unclear. V lost 6 bases and J lost 3, with 9 bases in between. Germline loops: CDR1 MNHEY, CDR2 SMNVEV (reference sequence). The CDR3 runs 13 residues. CDR3 sequence: CASRGSGGNTIYF. The CDR3 DNA is TGTGCCAGCAGGGGCTCTGGTGGAAACACCATATATTTT.

The genes are TRBV4-1 and TRBJ1-6; no definite D call. Trimming stripped 0 bases from V and 10 bases from J, with 16 bases between. CDR1 and CDR2 from the germline V gene are MGHRA and YSYEKL. The CDR3 has 16 amino acids. This CDR3 reads CASSQDRIRRESPLHF. The DNA of the CDR3 is TGCGCCAGCAGCCAAGATAGGATTCGTCGGGAGTCACCCCTCCACTTT.

The chain has TRBV25-1 and TRBJ2-2, with 7 bases aligning to TRBD2. After removal of 1 base from V and 0 bases from J, the junction contained 8 bases not matched to a gene. The germline V gene encodes CDR1 MGHDK and CDR2 SYGVNS. This CDR3 has 18 amino acids. The chain's CDR3 is CASSESQGGVPNTGELFF. The CDR3 region has the DNA TGTGCCAGCAGTGAATCCCAGGGAGGGGTCCCGAACACCGGGGAGCTGTTTTTT.

The DNA for the CDR3 is TGTGCCAGCAGTTACTCGACTTTTGAAGCTTTCTTT. This translates into CASSYSTFEAFF. The V and J genes are TRBV6-6 and TRBJ1-1; the D is unclear. Germline CDR1 is MNHNY and CDR2 is SVGAGI (reference sequence). Trimming removed 0 bases from V and 7 bases from J, with 6 bases in between. The CDR3 is 12 amino acids.

The chain joins TRBV2 to TRBJ2-3; TRBD2 agrees at 8 bases. This CDR3 region has 14 residues. Germline assignment: CDR1 SNHLY and CDR2 FYNNEI. CDR3 DNA: TGTGCAGCAACACGGGGGGGAGGCACAGATACGCAGTATTTT. It yields the protein CAATRGGGTDTQYF.

The chain couples TRBV6-2 or TRBV6-3 to TRBJ2-7, with D maybe TRBD2 (5 bases). This CDR3 is 11 amino acids long. Germline V gene sequence: CDR1 MNHEY, CDR2 SVGEGT. V was pared by 8 bases and J by 4 bases, with 9 bases between. CDR3 nucleotide sequence: TGTGCCAGCTGCCGAGGGTACGAGCAGTACTTC. Translation gives CASCRGYEQYF.

The rearrangement links TRBV30 to TRBJ1-1; 8 nucleotides match TRBD1. CDR1 GTSNPN and CDR2 SVGIG come from the germline V gene (reference sequence). V trimming: 5 bases; J trimming: 7 bases; junction bases outside the gene matches: 15. The length of the CDR3 is 15 residues. CDR3: CAWGLGTRGLVEAFF. The CDR3 DNA is TGTGCCTGGGGACTAGGAACCAGGGGGCTAGTTGAAGCTTTCTTT.

The rearrangement uses TRBV4-3 and TRBJ1-2, with D perhaps matching TRBD1 (6 bases). V lost 0 bases to trimming and J lost 4 bases, with 12 bases between them. Germline assignment: CDR1 LGHNA and CDR2 YSLEER. This CDR3 comprises 15 residues. The CDR3 here is CASSQDRGTIYGYTF. CDR3 DNA: TGCGCCAGCAGCCAAGATAGGGGGACGATCTATGGCTACACCTTC.

This chain links TRBV27 with TRBJ1-4; 7 bases agree with TRBD1. J gave up 5 bases and V 6 bases, and 9 bases lay outside the gene matches. The germline V gene has CDR1 MNHEY and CDR2 SMNVEV (reference sequence). The CDR3 is 15 residues long. The DNA of the CDR3 is TGTGCCAGCAGGCCGGGACAGACAAGAAATGAAAAACTGTTTTTT. Its translation is CASRPGQTRNEKLFF.